The 21 T cell receptor beta chains presented below share a single source sample, sequenced in a study of OX40 agonist ivuxolimab in advanced cancers. Data came from immunoSEQ multiplex PCR; TCRdb stores just in-frame clones and leaves some out. The repertoire holds just under 100,000 clones, approximately 94% seen once, with around 0.18% in the top ten. The sequencing here drew on CD4+ or CD8+ T cells sorted from blood, taken in a trial of the OX40 agonist ivuxolimab. The source of these receptors is an adult with an advanced solid tumor such as melanoma, head and neck, liver or kidney cancer.

This clone appeared a single time. This rearrangement joins TRBV7-2 to TRBJ2-7; 16 nucleotides line up with TRBD2. The J segment lost 7 bases and the V segment lost 5 bases, leaving 5 bases of the junction unmatched. The CDR3 runs 15 residues. CDR1 is SGHTA, CDR2 FQGNSA, per germline. The CDR3 DNA reads TGTGCCAGCAGCGCGGGACTAGCGGGGGGGCAAGAGCAGTACTTC. Protein: CASSAGLAGGQEQYF.

This chain connects TRBV25-1 to TRBJ2-3; 8 bases match TRBD2. Germline lookup yields CDR1 MGHDK and CDR2 SYGVNS. The CDR3 length is 15 residues. J was trimmed by 0 bases and V by 3 bases; bases with no gene match: 2. As DNA, the CDR3 is TGTGCCAGCAGTGATGCGGGAGGTAGCACAGATACGCAGTATTTT. The encoded protein is CASSDAGGSTDTQYF.

The V gene is TRBV7-8, the J gene TRBJ2-3, with D possibly being TRBD1 or TRBD2 (5 bases each). Trimming pared 5 bases from V and 6 bases from J, leaving 9 bases between. This CDR3 region has 12 residues. CDR1 and CDR2 from the germline V gene are SGHVS and FQNEAQ. The chain's CDR3 is CASSPWGDTQYF. CDR3 DNA sequence: TGTGCCAGCAGCCCCTGGGGGGATACGCAGTATTTT.

The chain combines TRBV27 with TRBJ1-1, with no clear D. Trimming shortened V by 2 bases and J by 1 base, and 11 bases separated the two germline ends. Germline CDR1 reads MNHEY; CDR2 reads SMNVEV (reference sequence). The length of the CDR3 is 15 residues. The CDR3: CASSLARGSNTEAFF. The CDR3 DNA sequence: TGTGCCAGCAGTTTAGCCCGCGGGTCGAACACTGAAGCTTTCTTT.

V and J are TRBV11-3 and TRBJ2-2, with 10 bases identical to TRBD2. CDR1 is SGHNT, CDR2 YENEEA, per germline. The CDR3 has 17 residues. The V gene end was trimmed by 0 bases and the J gene end by 5 bases; junction bases not matched to a gene: 6. The CDR3 region has the DNA TGTGCCAGCAGCTTAGATGGGGGACTAGCGACGACCGGGGAGCTGTTTTTT. Protein sequence: CASSLDGGLATTGELFF.

The V call is TRBV4-3, the J call TRBJ2-7; no clear D gene. Trimming left V 5 bases short and J 2 bases short, with 13 bases between. From germline, CDR1 is LGHNA and CDR2 YSLEER. The CDR3 length is 14 residues. The CDR3 is CASSLGSPPYEQYF. CDR3 nucleotides: TGCGCCAGCAGCTTGGGGTCCCCCCCCTACGAGCAGTACTTC.

The CDR3, as DNA: TGTGCCAGCAAGGGGACAGGGAACAATGAGCAGTTCTTC. Its translation: CASKGTGNNEQFF. The rearrangement uses TRBV6-1 and TRBJ2-1, with 9 nucleotides matching TRBD1. Germline CDR1 is MNHNS and CDR2 is SASEGT. The CDR3 is 13 residues long. V was pared by 7 bases and J by 5 bases, with 3 bases of the junction left unmatched.

The chain links TRBV4-3 to TRBJ2-1; D not certain. From germline, CDR1 is LGHNA and CDR2 YSLEER. The V end was cut by 0 bases, the J end by 15 bases, with 3 bases between. The CDR3 is 9 residues long. The CDR3 loop reads CASSQDTFF. CDR3 DNA: TGCGCCAGCAGCCAAGATACGTTCTTC.

The chain carries TRBV6-5 and TRBJ2-7; 8 nucleotides match TRBD1. CDR3 length: 15 residues. Germline assignment: CDR1 MNHEY and CDR2 SVGAGI. V lost 2 bases, J lost 4 bases, and 7 bases stayed unmatched. CDR3 sequence (DNA): TGTGCCAGCAGTTACCAGTCAGGGGGCTTTTACGAGCAGTACTTC. Translating gives CASSYQSGGFYEQYF.

This clone has just a few counts. V usage is TRBV27 and J usage is TRBJ1-2; 7 bases align to TRBD1. CDR1 MNHEY and CDR2 SMNVEV come from the germline V gene (reference sequence). This CDR3 has 14 amino acids. V lost 5 bases, J lost 0 bases, and 3 bases stayed unmatched. In nucleotides, the CDR3 is TGTGCCAGCAGTAGAACAGGGGCTAACTATGGCTACACCTTC. Translation: CASSRTGANYGYTF.

This sequence joins TRBV6-5 and TRBJ1-2; tentatively, D is TRBD1 (6 bases). The germline V gene encodes CDR1 MNHEY and CDR2 SVGAGI. This CDR3 has 13 residues. V was trimmed by 4 bases and J by 3 bases, leaving 9 bases between them. The CDR3 DNA is TGTGCCAGCAGTTCCCAGGGGCACTATGGCTACACCTTC. Amino acids: CASSSQGHYGYTF.

The gene calls are TRBV6-4 and TRBJ2-2; 8 bases line up with TRBD2. Germline V gene sequence: CDR1 MRHNA, CDR2 SNTAGT. The CDR3 covers 15 residues. The V gene end was trimmed by 5 bases and the J gene end by 6 bases; junction bases not matched to a gene: 8. The CDR3, as DNA: TGTGCCAGCAGTCCACTAGCGGCCGGGGCCGGGGAGCTGTTTTTT. Translating gives CASSPLAAGAGELFF.

V usage is TRBV4-3 and J usage is TRBJ1-2; 9 bases fit TRBD1. This CDR3 has 17 amino acids. With 0 bases clipped from V and 4 bases from J, the junction kept 9 bases outside the gene matches. Germline loops: CDR1 LGHNA, CDR2 YSLEER. In DNA form, the CDR3 reads TGCGCCAGCAGCCAAGATAAGGGGACAGGGCCCTCCTATGGCTACACCTTC. It encodes CASSQDKGTGPSYGYTF.

The V and J genes are TRBV29-1 and TRBJ2-5; TRBD2 agrees at 7 bases. The junction had 8 bases not matched to a gene; V was cut back by 4 bases and J by 3 bases. Per the germline V gene, CDR1 is SQVTM and CDR2 is ANQGSEA. CDR3 length equals 14 residues. CDR3 in amino acids: CSVAPRLAEETQYF. The CDR3 nucleotides read TGCAGCGTTGCCCCCCGCCTAGCGGAAGAGACCCAGTACTTC.

The chain combines TRBV7-2 with TRBJ2-7; TRBD1 matches 7 bases. CDR3 size: 14 residues. In germline, CDR1 is SGHTA, CDR2 FQGNSA. Losses at the gene ends were 5 bases for V and 4 bases for J; bases not matched to a gene: 8. CDR3 residues: CASSHRLTGYEQYF. CDR3 sequence (DNA): TGTGCCAGCAGCCATCGTCTGACAGGGTACGAGCAGTACTTC. Based on the CDR3 plus reference TRBV7-2 and TRBJ2-7, the full variable domain is GAGVSQSPSNKVTEKGKDVELRCDPISGHTALYWYRQSLGQGLEFLIYFQGNSAPDKSGLPSDRFSAERTGGSVSTLTIQRTQQEDSAVYLCASSHRLTGYEQYFGPGTRLTVT.

The chain is built from TRBV7-2 and TRBJ1-5; D is undetermined. V dropped 1 base and J dropped 7 bases, with 8 bases sitting between them. Germline V gene lookup returns CDR1 SGHTA and CDR2 FQGNSA. There are 13 residues in the CDR3. As DNA, the CDR3 is TGTGCCAGCAGCTTAGGGGTACGACAGCCCCAGCATTTT. The encoded protein is CASSLGVRQPQHF.

The chain is built from TRBV7-9 and TRBJ2-3, with a possible D match to TRBD1 (6 bases). The CDR3 loop spans 15 amino acids. Trimming cost V 5 bases and J 2 bases, with 14 bases left between them. Germline V CDR1 and CDR2: SEHNR, FQNEAQ (reference sequence). The CDR3 nucleotides read TGTGCCAGCAGCCGCCGCAGGGGTTACACAGATACGCAGTATTTT. It yields the protein CASSRRRGYTDTQYF.

J is TRBJ1-2 and V is TRBV7-3; D ambiguous. Looked up from germline, CDR1 is SGHTA and CDR2 is FQGTGA. V lost 5 bases and J lost 0, with 7 bases in between. The CDR3 runs to 13 residues. The CDR3 spells CASSQNPNYGYTF. The CDR3 region has the DNA TGTGCCAGCAGCCAGAACCCTAACTATGGCTACACCTTC.

V gene TRBV7-2 combines with J gene TRBJ2-5; maybe TRBD2 (6 bases). The V gene lost 2 bases and the J gene lost 4 bases, with 20 bases spanning the gap. The CDR3 runs 17 residues. Germline-derived CDR1 and CDR2 are SGHTA and FQGNSA. The CDR3 loop is CASSLTAGTGNGETQYF. The CDR3 coding sequence is TGTGCCAGCAGCTTAACGGCGGGGACGGGAAACGGAGAGACCCAGTACTTC.

This clone was detected a few times. The V and J genes are TRBV5-1 and TRBJ1-4; D is undetermined. The germline V and J ends were trimmed by 0 bases and 6 bases, with 9 bases remaining between them. CDR1 is SGHRS, CDR2 YFSETQ, per germline. This CDR3 has 14 amino acids. The CDR3 DNA sequence: TGCGCCAGCAGCTTGGTGGAAGGCGATGAAAAACTGTTTTTT. Amino acids: CASSLVEGDEKLFF.

V gene TRBV28 combines with J gene TRBJ2-7; 9 bases line up with TRBD1. V lost 3 bases and J lost 5; bases outside the gene matches: 5. This CDR3 comprises 14 residues. From germline, CDR1 is MDHEN and CDR2 SYDVKM. The CDR3 loop is CASSLPGTGNEQYF. In nucleotides, the CDR3 is TGTGCCAGCAGTTTGCCCGGGACAGGGAACGAGCAGTACTTC.